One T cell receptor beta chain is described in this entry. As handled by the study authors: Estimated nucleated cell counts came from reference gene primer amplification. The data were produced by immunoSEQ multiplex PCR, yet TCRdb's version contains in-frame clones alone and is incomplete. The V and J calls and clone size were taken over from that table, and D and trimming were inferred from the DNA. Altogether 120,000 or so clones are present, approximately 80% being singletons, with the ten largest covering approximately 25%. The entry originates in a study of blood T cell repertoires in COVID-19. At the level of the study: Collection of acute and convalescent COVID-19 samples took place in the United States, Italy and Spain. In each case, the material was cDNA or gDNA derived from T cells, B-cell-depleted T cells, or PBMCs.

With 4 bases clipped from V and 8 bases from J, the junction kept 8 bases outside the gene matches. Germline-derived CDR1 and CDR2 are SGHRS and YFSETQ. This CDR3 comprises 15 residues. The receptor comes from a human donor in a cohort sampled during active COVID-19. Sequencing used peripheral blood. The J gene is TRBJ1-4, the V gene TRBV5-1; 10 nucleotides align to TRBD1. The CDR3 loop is CASSRNRDRGEKLFF. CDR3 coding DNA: TGCGCCAGCAGCCGTAACCGGGACAGGGGAGAAAAACTGTTTTTT. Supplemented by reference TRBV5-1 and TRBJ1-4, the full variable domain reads KAGVTQTPRYLIKTRGQQVTLSCSPISGHRSVSWYQQTPGQGLQFLFEYFSETQRNKGNFPGRFSGRQFSNSRSEMNVSTLELGDSALYLCASSRNRDRGEKLFFGSGTQLSVL.